These 18 T cell receptor beta chains share one sample of origin, sequenced in a study of vaccination and CD4 T cells after COVID-19. The treatment here: roughly 10-day PBMC culture with coronavirus spike peptide pools or control peptides (ViraFEST assay). Which antigens these TCRs recognize remains unknown. Cultured CD4+ T-cell DNA underwent Oncomine TCR Beta short-read sequencing. TCRdb re-called the PCR reads with MiXCR, one entry per CDR3 protein. The profile shows around 21,000 distinct CDR3 sequences, roughly 50% of them singletons. Here the sequenced sample was CD4+ T cells from blood, cultured in vitro, taken after SARS-CoV-2 vaccination. These TCRs come from a human donor who had recovered from COVID-19.

The genes are TRBV30 and TRBJ1-1, with D unclear. The CDR3 runs 13 residues. Germline assignment: CDR1 GTSNPN and CDR2 SVGIG (reference sequence). Trimming left V 4 bases short and J 1 base short, with 10 bases between. The CDR3 DNA reads TGTGCCTGGACCTTAAGGAGGAACACTGAAGCTTTCTTT. This sequence encodes CAWTLRRNTEAFF.

The chain couples TRBV11-3 to TRBJ2-6; 11 bases map to TRBD1. CDR1 is SGHNT and CDR2 is YENEEA in the germline V gene. V was pared by 5 bases and J by 1 base, with 4 bases of the junction left unmatched. The CDR3 covers 17 residues. The CDR3, as DNA: TGTGCCAGCAGCCCGGACAGGGGGCGGTCTGGGGCCAACGTCCTGACTTTC. Residues: CASSPDRGRSGANVLTF. Filled out from reference TRBV11-3 and TRBJ2-6, the complete variable domain reads EAGVVQSPRYKIIEKKQPVAFWCNPISGHNTLYWYLQNLGQGPELLIRYENEEAVDDSQLPKDRFSAERLKGVDSTLKIQPAELGDSAVYLCASSPDRGRSGANVLTFGAGSRLTVL.

The CDR3 region has the DNA TGTGCCAGCAGCTTGTTGCGAACACGTGAGCAGTTCTTC. It translates to CASSLLRTREQFF. The gene calls are TRBV11-3 and TRBJ2-1; D not certain. CDR1 is SGHNT and CDR2 is YENEEA in the germline V gene. V was clipped by 3 bases and J by 9 bases, with 12 bases between them. The CDR3 has 13 amino acids.

The V gene is TRBV15, the J gene TRBJ1-2, with D hard to call. V gave up 5 bases and J gave up 7 bases, with 14 bases separating them. This CDR3 region has 13 residues. Germline CDR1 reads LNHNV; CDR2 reads YYDKDF (reference sequence). The CDR3 coding sequence is TGTGCCACCAGCCGGGGTGGCTCTGGTGGCTACACCTTC. This codes for CATSRGGSGGYTF.

The chain combines TRBV7-2 with TRBJ1-2; 8 bases match TRBD1. Germline trimming cut 3 bases from V and 8 bases from J; bases unmatched to any gene: 14. Germline V gene sequence: CDR1 SGHTA, CDR2 FQGNSA. The CDR3 spans 16 residues. The CDR3 region is CASSLGTGTLVRGYTF. The CDR3 DNA follows: TGTGCCAGCAGCTTGGGGACAGGTACCCTAGTTCGGGGCTACACCTTC.

The rearrangement joins TRBV4-3 to TRBJ1-5; D remains ambiguous. This CDR3 contains 13 residues. CDR1 and CDR2 from the germline V gene are LGHNA and YSLEER. The V end lost 0 bases, the J end lost 6 bases, and 6 bases lay between the germline ends. In nucleotides, the CDR3 is TGCGCCAGCAGCCAAGATAAGGGTCAGCCCCAGCATTTT. Translation gives CASSQDKGQPQHF.

V is TRBV6-2 or TRBV6-3 and J is TRBJ1-5; no firm D call. The CDR3 length is 14 residues. Germline lookup yields CDR1 MNHEY and CDR2 SVGEGT. V was clipped by 5 bases and J by 7 bases, with 15 bases between them. The CDR3, as DNA: TGTGCCAGCAGTCGCGAGTTCCTCTCCCAGCCCCAGCATTTT. Its translation is CASSREFLSQPQHF.

The CDR3 is CSARVQPGVEQFF. The CDR3 DNA reads as TGCAGTGCTAGAGTCCAGCCGGGGGTTGAGCAGTTCTTC. The V and J genes are TRBV20-1 and TRBJ2-1, with a weak D call TRBD2 (6 bases). Germline CDR1 is DFQATT and CDR2 is SNEGSKA (reference sequence). The V end lost 1 base, the J end lost 9 bases, and 13 bases lay between the germline ends. The CDR3 has 13 residues.

This clonotype was observed a handful of times. This chain connects TRBV10-3 to TRBJ1-5; 9 bases line up with TRBD1. Trimming took 3 bases from V and 7 from J; bases not matched to a gene: 7. Germline CDR1 reads ENHRY; CDR2 reads SYGVKD. The CDR3 totals 15 residues. CDR3 coding DNA: TGTGCCATCAGTGATGGGACAGGGTCATCGCAGCCCCAGCATTTT. Its protein product is CAISDGTGSSQPQHF.

The chain has TRBV6-1 and TRBJ2-6, with D hard to call. This CDR3 is built from 15 residues. V dropped 6 bases and J dropped 1 base, with 10 bases sitting between them. Germline values: CDR1 MNHNS, CDR2 SASEGT. In DNA, the CDR3 is TGTGCCAGCAGCTCGACGGTATCTGGGGCCAACGTCCTGACTTTC. This encodes CASSSTVSGANVLTF.

Only a few counts were recorded for this clonotype. CDR3 bases: TGTGCCAGCAGAGGTGGTCAGGGGGGCAATCAGCCCCAGCATTTT. Translating gives CASRGGQGGNQPQHF. The chain has TRBV27 and TRBJ1-5; TRBD1 agrees at 7 bases. The CDR3 sequence is 15 residues long. The germline gives CDR1 MNHEY, CDR2 SMNVEV (reference sequence). The junction had 7 bases not matched to a gene; V was cut back by 6 bases and J by 2 bases.

This clonotype came up a few times. The gene calls are TRBV7-9 and TRBJ2-3; TRBD2 aligns across 7 bases. Looked up from germline, CDR1 is SEHNR and CDR2 is FQNEAQ (reference sequence). The ends lost 6 bases at V and 0 bases at J; junction bases unmatched: 3. This CDR3 spans 14 amino acids. The CDR3 DNA is TGTGCCAGCAGGAGCGGGGCCAGCACAGATACGCAGTATTTT. Protein: CASRSGASTDTQYF.

This chain links TRBV20-1 with TRBJ2-7; either TRBD1 or TRBD2 may fit D (5 bases each). Germline lookup yields CDR1 DFQATT and CDR2 SNEGSKA (reference sequence). V was pared by 6 bases and J by 0 bases, with 12 bases between. This CDR3 is 13 amino acids long. CDR3: CSARDGSSYEQYF. In nucleotides, the CDR3 is TGCAGTGCCCGGGACGGAAGCTCCTACGAGCAGTACTTC.

This clonotype was picked up a small number of times. V is TRBV11-1 and J is TRBJ2-5, with 8 bases matching TRBD1. The germline CDR1 and CDR2 sequences are SGHAT and FQDESV (reference sequence). There are 15 residues in the CDR3. Trimming took 4 bases from V and 4 from J; bases not matched to a gene: 8. CDR3 amino acids: CASSSRRGRGETQYF. The CDR3 bases are TGTGCCAGCAGCTCCCGCAGGGGGCGCGGAGAGACCCAGTACTTC.

This clonotype is medium-sized. This chain links TRBV27 with TRBJ1-6; possible D gene TRBD1, 5 bases. CDR3 length equals 14 residues. Germline V gives CDR1 MNHEY, CDR2 SMNVEV (reference sequence). V lost 5 bases, J lost 5 bases, and 10 bases lay in between. In DNA form, the CDR3 reads TGTGCCAGCAGTAACCGGGGCAATAATTCACCCCTCCACTTT. It codes for CASSNRGNNSPLHF.

This chain joins TRBV7-9 and TRBJ2-5; the D is unclear. Per the germline V gene, CDR1 is SEHNR and CDR2 is FQNEAQ (reference sequence). V lost 1 base to trimming and J lost 2 bases, with 11 bases between them. CDR3 size: 15 residues. Written as DNA, the CDR3 is TGTGCCAGCAGCTTAGGTCAGGTGGAACAAGAGACCCAGTACTTC. Translation: CASSLGQVEQETQYF. Drawing the rest from reference TRBV7-9 and TRBJ2-5, the complete variable domain is DTGVSQNPRHKITKRGQNVTFRCDPISEHNRLYWYRQTLGQGPEFLTYFQNEAQLEKSRLLSDRFSAERPKGSFSTLEIQRTEQGDSAMYLCASSLGQVEQETQYFGPGTRLLVL.

The rearrangement joins TRBV7-9 to TRBJ1-1, with D hard to call. Trimming pared 10 bases from V and 3 bases from J, leaving 18 bases between. CDR1 SEHNR and CDR2 FQNEAQ come from the germline V gene (reference sequence). The CDR3 runs 14 residues. The CDR3 nucleotides read TGTGCCATCGCCGGGAGCCCCTATTACACTGAAGCTTTCTTT. Amino acid sequence: CAIAGSPYYTEAFF.

The chain has TRBV6-2 or TRBV6-3 and TRBJ1-5; the D gene is possibly TRBD1 (5 bases). Trimming stripped 0 bases from V and 4 bases from J, with 7 bases between. CDR1 is MNHEY, CDR2 SVGEGT, per germline. This CDR3 spans 14 amino acids. In nucleotides, the CDR3 is TGTGCCAGCAGTTACTCGGGGGGGAATCAGCCCCAGCATTTT. This gives the protein CASSYSGGNQPQHF.